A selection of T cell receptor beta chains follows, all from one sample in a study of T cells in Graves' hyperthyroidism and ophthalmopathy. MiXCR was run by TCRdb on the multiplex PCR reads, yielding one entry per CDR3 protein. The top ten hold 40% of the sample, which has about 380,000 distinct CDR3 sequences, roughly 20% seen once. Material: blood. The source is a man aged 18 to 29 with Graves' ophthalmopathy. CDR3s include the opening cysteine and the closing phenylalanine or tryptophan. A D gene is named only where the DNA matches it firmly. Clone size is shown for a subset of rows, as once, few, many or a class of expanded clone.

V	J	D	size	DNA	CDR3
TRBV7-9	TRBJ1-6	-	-	TGTGCCAGCAGCAAGGGAGGGTTCTCCTATAATTCACCCCTCCACTTT	CASSKGGFSYNSPLHF
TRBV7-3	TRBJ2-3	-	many	TGTGCCAGCAGCTCCCGGGCGGACACAGATACGCAGTATTTT	CASSSRADTDTQYF
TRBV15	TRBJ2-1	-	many	TGTGCCACCAGCAGCACAGGGTGGGGAAATGAGCAGTTCTTC	CATSSTGWGNEQFF
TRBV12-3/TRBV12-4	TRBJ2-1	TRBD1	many	TGTGCCAGCAGTTTATGGACAGGGGCTGACAATGAGCAATTCTTC	CASSLWTGADNEQFF
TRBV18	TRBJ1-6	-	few	TGTGCCAGCTCACCAGTGGGAGTTCAGGGTTCACCCCTCCACTTT	CASSPVGVQGSPLHF
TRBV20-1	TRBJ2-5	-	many	TGCAGTGCTAAAGGTCGCACGTCCCAAGAGACCCAGTACTTC	CSAKGRTSQETQYF
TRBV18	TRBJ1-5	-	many	TGTGCCAGCTCAGAAGGTTTCAATCAGCCCCAGCATTTT	CASSEGFNQPQHF
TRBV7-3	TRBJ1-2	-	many	TGTGCCAGCAGCTTAAATAGGGGCCCGTATGGCTACACCTTC	CASSLNRGPYGYTF
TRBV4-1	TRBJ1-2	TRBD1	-	TGCGCCAGCAGCCAATCGGGGACAGGGACTAACTATGGCTACACCTTC	CASSQSGTGTNYGYTF
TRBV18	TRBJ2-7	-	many	TGTGCCAGCTCACCAAGGGTCGAAGGGTACGAGCAGTACTTC	CASSPRVEGYEQYF
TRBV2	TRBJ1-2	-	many	TGTGCCAGCAGTGTACAAGGAGGCTACACCTTC	CASSVQGGYTF
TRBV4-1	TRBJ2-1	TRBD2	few	TGCGCCAGCAGCCACCGAGCGGGGGATGCTTACAATGAGCAGTTCTTC	CASSHRAGDAYNEQFF
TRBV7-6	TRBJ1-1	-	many	TGTGCCAGCAGCTTAGGGCAAACACAGAACACTGAAGCTTTCTTT	CASSLGQTQNTEAFF
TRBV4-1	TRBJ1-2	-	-	TGCGCCAGCAGTTACAGGACACGGCAGAGAGGCTACACCTTC	CASSYRTRQRGYTF
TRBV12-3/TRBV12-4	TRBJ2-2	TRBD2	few	TGTGCCAGCAAAGGACTAGCGGGGGGCACCGGGGAGCTGTTTTTT	CASKGLAGGTGELFF
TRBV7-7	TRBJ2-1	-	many	TGTGCTAGCAGCTTGGAGACCCCAGGGCCCGGTTCCTACAATGAGCAGTTCTTC	CASSLETPGPGSYNEQFF
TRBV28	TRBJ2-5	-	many	TGTGCCAGCAGTTTAGGGGGAGAGAAGACCCAGTACTTC	CASSLGGEKTQYF
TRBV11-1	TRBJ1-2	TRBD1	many	TGTGCCAGCAGCCAGACAGGGGGCTATGGCTACACCTTC	CASSQTGGYGYTF
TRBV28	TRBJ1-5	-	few	TGTGCCAGCAGCGTGGAATGGGGGCGCTCTCTTCTTAATAGCAATCAGCCCCAGCATTTT	CASSVEWGRSLLNSNQPQHF
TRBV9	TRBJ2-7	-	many	TGTGCCAGCAGCCTCAGGGCCAGGGGGGCCTACGAGCAGTACTTC	CASSLRARGAYEQYF
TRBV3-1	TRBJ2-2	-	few	TGTGCCAGCAGACTAAAGAACACCGGGGAGCTGTTTTTT	CASRLKNTGELFF
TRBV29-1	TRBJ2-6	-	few	TGCAGCGTTGAGGTAGCAGGGGCCAACGTCCTGACTTTC	CSVEVAGANVLTF
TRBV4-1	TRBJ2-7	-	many	TGCGCCAGCAGCCAATCCCCGACAGAATCCTACGAGCAGTACTTC	CASSQSPTESYEQYF
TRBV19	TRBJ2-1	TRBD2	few	TGTGCCAGTAGTATTGTCGGGGGGGGGCGGAATGAGCAGTTCTTC	CASSIVGGGRNEQFF
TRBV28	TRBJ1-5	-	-	TGTGCCAGCAGACAGGGTGGACAGCCCCAGCATTTT	CASRQGGQPQHF
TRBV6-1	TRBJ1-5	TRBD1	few	TGTGCCAGCAGTGGGGGACAGGGCTACCAGCCCCAGCATTTT	CASSGGQGYQPQHF
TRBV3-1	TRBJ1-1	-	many	TGTGCCAGCAGCCACGGCGAGAACACTGAAGCTTTCTTT	CASSHGENTEAFF
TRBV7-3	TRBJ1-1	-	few	TGTGCCAGCAGCCAACGACCGGGGGGACGCGCTGAAGCTTTCTTT	CASSQRPGGRAEAFF
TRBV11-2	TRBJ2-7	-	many	TGTGCCAGCAGCTTAGTGTCAGGGGATTACGCCCTCCCCCGCTACGAGCAGTACTTC	CASSLVSGDYALPRYEQYF
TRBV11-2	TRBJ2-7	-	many	TGTGCCAGCAGCCCGCCCCGGGTTGGGGGTAGGAACGAGCAGTACTTC	CASSPPRVGGRNEQYF
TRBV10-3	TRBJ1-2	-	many	TGTGCCATCAGAGGTTCAGCCTACACCTTC	CAIRGSAYTF
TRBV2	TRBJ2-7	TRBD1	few	TGTGCCAGCAGCGCCCACCGGGACAGGTACGAGCAGTACTTC	CASSAHRDRYEQYF
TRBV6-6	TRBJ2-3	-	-	TGTGCCAGCAGTTACTCTGCCCACCCGAGCACAGATACGCAGTATTTT	CASSYSAHPSTDTQYF
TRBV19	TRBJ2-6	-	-	TGTGCCAGTAGTAGTATCTCTGGGGCCAACGTCCTGACTTTC	CASSSISGANVLTF
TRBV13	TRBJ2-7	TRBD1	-	TGTGCCAGCAGGCGCGGGACAGGAGGGGACTACGAGCAGTACTTC	CASRRGTGGDYEQYF
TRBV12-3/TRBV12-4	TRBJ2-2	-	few	TGTGCCACCATTCAACTAGAGGGGGTAGGCGGCGGGGAGCTGTTTTTT	CATIQLEGVGGGELFF
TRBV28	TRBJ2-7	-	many	TGTGCCAGCAGTAAGGATCTGGGCTACGAGCAGTACTTC	CASSKDLGYEQYF
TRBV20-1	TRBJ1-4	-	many	TGCAGTGTCAAACCCGGTGGGTTTAGTGAAAAACTGTTTTTT	CSVKPGGFSEKLFF